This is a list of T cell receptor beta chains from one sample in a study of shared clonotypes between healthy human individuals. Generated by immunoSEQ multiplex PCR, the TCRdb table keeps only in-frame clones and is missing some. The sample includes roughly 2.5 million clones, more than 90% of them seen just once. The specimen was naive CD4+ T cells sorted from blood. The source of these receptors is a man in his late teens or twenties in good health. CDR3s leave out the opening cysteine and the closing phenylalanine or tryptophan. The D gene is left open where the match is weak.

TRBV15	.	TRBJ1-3	ATSRDGNTIY
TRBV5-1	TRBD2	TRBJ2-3	ASSFGSGVADTQY
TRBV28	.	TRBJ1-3	ASSLEGNTIY
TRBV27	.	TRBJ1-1	ATNSVSNTEAF
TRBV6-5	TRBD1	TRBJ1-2	ASRVTGGYGYT
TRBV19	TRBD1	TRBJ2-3	ASSDRGETDTQY
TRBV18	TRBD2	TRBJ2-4	ASSPLAGGRDIQY
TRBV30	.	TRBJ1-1	AWKRQASTEAF
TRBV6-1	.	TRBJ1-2	ASSRDRIYGYT
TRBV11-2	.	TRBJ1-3	ASSHGQSSGNTIY
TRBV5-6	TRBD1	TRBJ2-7	ASSTIGGQGFYEQY
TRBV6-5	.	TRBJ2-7	ASSYSTTRSSYEQY
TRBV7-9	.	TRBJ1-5	ASGLGQASNQPQH
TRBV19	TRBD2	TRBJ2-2	ASSISSGTGGTGELF
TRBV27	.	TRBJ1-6	ASSLTQGRGLH
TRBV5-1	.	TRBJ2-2	ASSLALAGALTGELF
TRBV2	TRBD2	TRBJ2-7	ASRPPSGSSYEQY
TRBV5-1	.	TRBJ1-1	ASSLTGQTEAF
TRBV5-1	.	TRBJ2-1	ASSLSQGTRSYNEQF
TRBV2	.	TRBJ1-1	ASLAGQQYTEAF
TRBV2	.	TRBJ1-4	ASSPVGAINEKLF
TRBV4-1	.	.	ASSQPGEYEQY
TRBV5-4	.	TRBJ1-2	ASSLQGYGYT
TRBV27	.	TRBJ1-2	ASSPSRGYGYT
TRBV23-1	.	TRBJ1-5	ASSQMTTGGFSQPQH
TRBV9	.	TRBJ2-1	ASSPNFDEQF
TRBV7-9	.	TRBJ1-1	ASSSLRPNTEAF
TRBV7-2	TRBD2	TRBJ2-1	ASSQGLATGDEQF
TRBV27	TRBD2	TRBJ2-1	ASGFRLAGSYNEQF
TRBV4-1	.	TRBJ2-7	ASSQDQGQFGEQY
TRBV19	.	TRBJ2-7	ASSIEGSHEQY
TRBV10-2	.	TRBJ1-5	ASSASLGSINQPQH
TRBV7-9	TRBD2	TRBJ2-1	ASSLGFTSGPYNEQF
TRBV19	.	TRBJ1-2	ASSIDAGANYGYT
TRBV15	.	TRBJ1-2	ATSGEWGGYT
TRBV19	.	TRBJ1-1	ASSRGQTREKGAF
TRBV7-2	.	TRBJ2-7	ASSFRESSYEQY
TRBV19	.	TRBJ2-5	ASSKQGQETQY
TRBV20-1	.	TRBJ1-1	SARVLAEAF
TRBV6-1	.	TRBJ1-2	ASSELGIYGYT
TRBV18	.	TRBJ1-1	ASSPSQRTEAF
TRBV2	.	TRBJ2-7	ASSEGQTLYEQY
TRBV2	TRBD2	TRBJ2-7	ASSELSLAGVHEQY
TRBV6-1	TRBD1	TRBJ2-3	ASLRTGLSTDTQY
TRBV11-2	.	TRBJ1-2	ASSRDRTYGYT
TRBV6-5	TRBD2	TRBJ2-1	ASRFLAGAYNEQF
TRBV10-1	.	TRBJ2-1	ASSESSGAYNEQF
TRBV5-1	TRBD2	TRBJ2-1	ASTLAGNEQF
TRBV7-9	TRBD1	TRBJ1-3	ASSQDRGISGNTIY
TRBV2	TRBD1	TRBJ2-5	AGRQGASEETQY
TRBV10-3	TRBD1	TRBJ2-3	AIRLSTGGADTQY
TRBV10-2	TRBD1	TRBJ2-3	ASSTGGGTDTQY
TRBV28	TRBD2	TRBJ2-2	ASNDSGGARNTGELF
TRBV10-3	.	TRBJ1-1	AITTHAGTEAF
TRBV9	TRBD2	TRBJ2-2	ASSSRLAGGPTGELF
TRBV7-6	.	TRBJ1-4	ASSLAPVGEKLF
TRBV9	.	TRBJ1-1	ASSVSQGSEAF
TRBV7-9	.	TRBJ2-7	ASSLGVGRVIY
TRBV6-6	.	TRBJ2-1	ASGLGYNEQF
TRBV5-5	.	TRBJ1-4	ASSFGEKLF